These 8 T cell receptor beta chains were sequenced from one sample in a study of spatial heterogeneity in lung cancer. The time point is: blood at routine non-recurrence follow-up after resection. TCRdb recomputed calls from the 5' RACE reads with MiXCR, one row per CDR3 protein. The profile shows around 98,000 distinct CDR3 sequences, 19% of them singletons. This sample comprised PBMCs, obtained at follow-up. These receptor sequences come from a male donor with early-stage non-small cell lung cancer.

The V call is TRBV10-3, the J call TRBJ2-5; 13 bases align to TRBD2. Germline CDR1 ENHRY, CDR2 SYGVKD. CDR3 length: 14 amino acids. Trimming removed 6 bases from V and 3 bases from J; junction bases left unmatched: 1. The DNA of the CDR3 is TGTGCCATCAGCGGACTAGCGGGAGAAGAGACCCAGTACTTC. Its protein product is CAISGLAGEETQYF.

The V gene is TRBV6-2 or TRBV6-3, the J gene TRBJ2-7; D may be TRBD1 (6 bases). The length of the CDR3 is 12 residues. Germline CDR1 and CDR2: MNHEY and SVGEGT. V was trimmed by 5 bases and J by 4 bases, leaving 9 bases between them. The chain's CDR3 is CASSSRGYEQYV. The CDR3 DNA sequence: TGTGCCAGCAGTAGCAGGGGTTACGAGCAGTACGTC.

This sequence joins TRBV5-1 and TRBJ2-3; 12 nucleotides match TRBD1. V lost 5 bases to trimming and J lost 6 bases; unmatched junction nucleotides: 10. The CDR3 sequence is 16 residues long. In germline, CDR1 is SGHRS, CDR2 YFSETQ. This CDR3 is CASSVRDRGLSDTQYF. The CDR3 DNA is TGCGCCAGCAGTGTCCGGGACAGGGGGCTCTCGGATACGCAGTATTTT.

The chain joins TRBV6-5 to TRBJ2-4; a weak D match, TRBD2 (5 bases). Germline loops: CDR1 MNHEY, CDR2 SVGAGI. Trimming took off 10 bases at V and 6 bases at J, with 22 bases between the two ends. The CDR3 length is 15 residues. CDR3 nucleotides: TGTGCCACCGAAAGCGGCTTGGGTCCGTCAAACATTCAGTACTTC. Residues: CATESGLGPSNIQYF.

This clonotype came up a few times. The V call is TRBV5-5, the J call TRBJ2-1; D is unclear. Trimming cost V 1 base and J 2 bases, with 10 bases left between them. This CDR3 has 15 residues. Per germline, CDR1 SGHKS and CDR2 YYEKEE (reference sequence). The CDR3 bases are TGTGCCAGCAGCTTGAGTGACTCAACCTACAATGAGCAGTTCTTC. It specifies CASSLSDSTYNEQFF.

In its sample, this clonotype was seen a few times. This sequence joins TRBV19 and TRBJ1-5; D uncertain. The CDR3 has 13 amino acids. V was trimmed by 7 bases and J by 4 bases, leaving 11 bases between them. Looked up from germline, CDR1 is LNHDA and CDR2 is SQIVND (reference sequence). As DNA, the CDR3 is TGTGCCAGTATTCCAGAAAGGAATCAGCCCCAGCATTTT. It yields the protein CASIPERNQPQHF.

This rearrangement joins TRBV7-2 to TRBJ1-2, with D unclear. Germline assignment: CDR1 SGHTA and CDR2 FQGNSA. Trimming took off 6 bases at V and 3 bases at J, with 8 bases between the two ends. This CDR3 is built from 12 residues. This chain's CDR3 is CASSLDHYGYTF. The CDR3 nucleotides are TGTGCCAGCAGTTTGGATCACTATGGCTACACCTTC.

About this clonotype itself: The junction departs from germline at one end; a sequencing error may be responsible. The chain couples TRBV7-9 to TRBJ2-5; TRBD2 might be the D (5 bases). The CDR3 is 14 residues long. CDR1 is SEHNR, CDR2 FQNEAQ, per germline (reference sequence). CDR3 sequence (DNA): TGTGCCAGCAGCTTAGTTAAGGTGGGAGAGACCCAGAACTTC. This translates into CASSLVKVGETQNF.